This T cell receptor (beta chain) was recovered during a study of control samples from healthy donors and cancer patients. Germline V lookup: CDR1 SEHNR, CDR2 FQNEAQ (reference sequence). The CDR3 has 14 residues. V lost 1 base to trimming and J lost 7 bases, with 11 bases between them. The data were produced by immunoSEQ multiplex PCR, yet TCRdb's version contains in-frame clones alone and is incomplete. The sample contains nearly 40,000 clones, roughly nine tenths of which appear only once. Sequencing was done on a sample of blood. The receptor was isolated from a woman between 50 and 59 years old in good health. The V call is TRBV7-9, the J call TRBJ2-4, with TRBD2 as a possible D gene (5 bases). This chain's CDR3 is CASSLDASSNIQYF. The CDR3 nucleotides read TGTGCCAGCAGCTTAGACGCTAGCTCCAACATTCAGTACTTC.